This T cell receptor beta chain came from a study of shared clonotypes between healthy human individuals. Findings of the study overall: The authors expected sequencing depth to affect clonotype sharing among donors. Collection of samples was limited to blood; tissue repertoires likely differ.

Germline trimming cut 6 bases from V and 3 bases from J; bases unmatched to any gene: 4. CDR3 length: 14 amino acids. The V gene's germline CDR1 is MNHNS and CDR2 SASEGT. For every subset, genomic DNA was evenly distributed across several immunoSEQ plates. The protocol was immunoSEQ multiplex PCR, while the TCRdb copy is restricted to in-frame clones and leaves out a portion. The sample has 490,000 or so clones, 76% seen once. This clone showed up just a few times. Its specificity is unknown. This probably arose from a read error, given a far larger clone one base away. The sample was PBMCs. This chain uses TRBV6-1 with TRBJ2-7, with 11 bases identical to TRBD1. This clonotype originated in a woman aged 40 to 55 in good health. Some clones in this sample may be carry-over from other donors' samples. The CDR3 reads CASRTGTGGYEQYF. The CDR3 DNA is TGTGCCAGCAGAACCGGGACAGGGGGCTACGAGCAGTACTTC.